The clone carrying this T cell receptor (beta chain) was counted a single time. This sample is part of a study of shared T cell receptors in the human thymus. Sequencing was performed with immunoSEQ multiplex PCR; in TCRdb, only in-frame clones are kept and a portion is missing. The sample consists of hundreds of thousands of clones, over 75% of them appearing once. The CDR3 spans 16 residues. Germline CDR1 is KGHSH and CDR2 is LQKENI. The V segment lost 5 bases and the J segment 5 bases; nucleotides outside the gene matches: 6. The same data also contributed to another study, on human thymus T cells. That study adds: Corrective heart surgery yielded resections, and these provided the thymus tissue. In thymic and blood repertoires alike, V and J usage looked biased. Reports from related research described highly overlapping thymic repertoires among unrelated individuals.

This receptor was identified in a boy younger than two with a congenital heart defect. The chain links TRBV18 to TRBJ2-7; TRBD2 matches at 16 bases. The sample comprised thymocytes. The CDR3 DNA is TGTGCCAGCTCAGAAACGGGACTAGCGGGGGGGAACGAGCAGTACTTC. This translates into CASSETGLAGGNEQYF.